The source of this T cell receptor (beta chain) is a study of identical twins. Findings and caveats of the study: The analysis was cross-sectional rather than longitudinal within donors.

In this sample, this clonotype turned up many times. Its target is not known. Trimming shortened V by 3 bases and J by 2 bases, and 8 bases separated the two germline ends. Germline lookup yields CDR1 SQVTM and CDR2 ANQGSEA. The CDR3 has 12 amino acids. TCRdb passed the 5' RACE reads through MiXCR, listing each CDR3 protein once. The sample holds 200,000 to 250,000 distinct CDR3 sequences, 6.5% to 8% seen once. These data were likewise used in another study, on T cells expressing NK-cell markers.

Sequenced sample: CD8+ T cells sorted from blood. The chain recombines TRBV29-1 with TRBJ2-7; possibly TRBD2 for D (5 bases). This TCR was sampled from a woman in her late teens or twenties in good health. As DNA, the CDR3 is TGCAGCGTTGAGATAGCGACCTACGAGCAGTACTTC. Amino acid sequence: CSVEIATYEQYF.